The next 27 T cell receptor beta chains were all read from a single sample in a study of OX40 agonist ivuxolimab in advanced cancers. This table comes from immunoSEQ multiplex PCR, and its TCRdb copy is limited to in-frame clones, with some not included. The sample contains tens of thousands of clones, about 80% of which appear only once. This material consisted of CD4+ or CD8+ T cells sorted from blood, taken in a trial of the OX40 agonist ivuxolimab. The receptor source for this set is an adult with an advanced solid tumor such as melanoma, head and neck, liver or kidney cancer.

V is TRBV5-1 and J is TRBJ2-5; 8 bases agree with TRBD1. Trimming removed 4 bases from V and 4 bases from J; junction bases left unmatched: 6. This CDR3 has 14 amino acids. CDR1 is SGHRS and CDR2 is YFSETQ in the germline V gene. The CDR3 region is CASSRLQGGETQYF. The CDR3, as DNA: TGCGCCAGCAGCCGATTACAGGGGGGAGAGACCCAGTACTTC.

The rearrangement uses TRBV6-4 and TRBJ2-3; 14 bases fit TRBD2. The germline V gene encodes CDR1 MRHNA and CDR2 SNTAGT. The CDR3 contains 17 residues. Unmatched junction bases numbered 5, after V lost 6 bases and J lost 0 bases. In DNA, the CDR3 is TGTGCCAGCAGGCGGACTAGCGGGGGGACTAGCACAGATACGCAGTATTTT. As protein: CASRRTSGGTSTDTQYF.

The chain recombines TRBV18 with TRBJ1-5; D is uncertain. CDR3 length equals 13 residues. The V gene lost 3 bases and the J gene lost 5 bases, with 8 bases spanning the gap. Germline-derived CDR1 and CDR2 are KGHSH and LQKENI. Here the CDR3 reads CASSPVRDQPQHF. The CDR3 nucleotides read TGTGCCAGCTCACCTGTCCGGGATCAGCCCCAGCATTTT.

In DNA, the CDR3 is TGTGCCAGCTCACCAAAGCCGGCAACCACTAGCACAGATACGCAGTATTTT. It translates to CASSPKPATTSTDTQYF. This chain connects TRBV18 to TRBJ2-3; D gene unclear. The CDR3 length is 17 residues. V lost 2 bases, J lost 0 bases, and 15 bases lay in between. Germline lookup yields CDR1 KGHSH and CDR2 LQKENI.

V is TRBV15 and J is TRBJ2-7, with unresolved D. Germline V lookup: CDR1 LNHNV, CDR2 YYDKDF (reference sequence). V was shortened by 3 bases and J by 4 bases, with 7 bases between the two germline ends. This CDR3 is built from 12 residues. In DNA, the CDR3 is TGTGCCACCAGCAGTCACCGATACGAGCAGTACTTC. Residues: CATSSHRYEQYF.

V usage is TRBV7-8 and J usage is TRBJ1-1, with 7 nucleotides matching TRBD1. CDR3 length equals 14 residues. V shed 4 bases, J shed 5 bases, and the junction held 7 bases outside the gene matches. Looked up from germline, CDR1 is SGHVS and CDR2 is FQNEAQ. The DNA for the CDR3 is TGTGCCAGCAGCTACCGACAGGGTGTAACTGAAGCTTTCTTT. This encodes CASSYRQGVTEAFF.

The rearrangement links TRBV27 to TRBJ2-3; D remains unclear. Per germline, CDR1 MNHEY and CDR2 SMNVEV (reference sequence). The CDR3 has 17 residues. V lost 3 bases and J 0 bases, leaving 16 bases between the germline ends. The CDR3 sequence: CASSFFRPGASTDTQYF. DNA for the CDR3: TGTGCCAGCAGTTTTTTTCGGCCTGGCGCTAGCACAGATACGCAGTATTTT.

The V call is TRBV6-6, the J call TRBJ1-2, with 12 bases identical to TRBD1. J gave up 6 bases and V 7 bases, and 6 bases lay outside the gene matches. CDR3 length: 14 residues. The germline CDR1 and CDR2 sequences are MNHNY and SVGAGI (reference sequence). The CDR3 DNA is TGTGCCAGCAATAGGGACAGGGGGCGAGATGGCTACACCTTC. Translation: CASNRDRGRDGYTF.

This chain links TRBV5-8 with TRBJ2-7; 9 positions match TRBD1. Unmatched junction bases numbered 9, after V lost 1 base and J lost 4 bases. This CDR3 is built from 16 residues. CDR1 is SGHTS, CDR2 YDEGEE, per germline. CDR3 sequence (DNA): TGTGCCAGCAGCTTGAACATAGGACAGGGGCGTTACGAGCAGTACTTC. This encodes CASSLNIGQGRYEQYF.

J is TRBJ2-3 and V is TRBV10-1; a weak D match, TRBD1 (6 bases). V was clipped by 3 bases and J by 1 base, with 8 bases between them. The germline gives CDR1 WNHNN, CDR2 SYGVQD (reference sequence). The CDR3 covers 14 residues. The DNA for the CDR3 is TGCGCCAGCAGTGATGAGGGGGGCACAGATACGCAGTATTTT. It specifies CASSDEGGTDTQYF.

CDR3 protein: CASSYLGQGSQRPQHF. In DNA form, the CDR3 reads TGTGCCAGCAGTTACTTAGGGCAAGGCTCTCAGCGGCCCCAGCATTTT. V gene TRBV6-6 combines with J gene TRBJ1-5; D is undetermined. This CDR3 comprises 16 residues. Trimming removed 1 base from V and 9 bases from J, with 19 bases in between. Germline CDR1 and CDR2: MNHNY and SVGAGI (reference sequence).

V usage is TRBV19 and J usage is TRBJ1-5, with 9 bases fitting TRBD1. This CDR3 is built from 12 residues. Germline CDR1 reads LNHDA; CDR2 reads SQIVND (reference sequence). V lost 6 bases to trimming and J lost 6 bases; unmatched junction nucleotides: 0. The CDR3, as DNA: TGTGCCAGTAGGGGACAGGGTCAGCCCCAGCATTTT. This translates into CASRGQGQPQHF.

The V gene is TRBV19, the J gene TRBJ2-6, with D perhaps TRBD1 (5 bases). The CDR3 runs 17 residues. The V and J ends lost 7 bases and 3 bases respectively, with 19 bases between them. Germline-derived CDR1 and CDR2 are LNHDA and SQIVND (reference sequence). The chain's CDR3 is CASMVGTIGVGANVLTF. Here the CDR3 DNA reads TGTGCCAGTATGGTGGGTACCATAGGGGTTGGGGCCAACGTCCTGACTTTC.

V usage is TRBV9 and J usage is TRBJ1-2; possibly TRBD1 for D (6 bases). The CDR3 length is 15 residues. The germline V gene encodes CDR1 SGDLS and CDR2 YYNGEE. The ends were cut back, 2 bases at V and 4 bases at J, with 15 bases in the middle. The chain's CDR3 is CASSVADRSTYGYTF. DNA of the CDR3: TGTGCCAGCAGCGTGGCCGACAGGTCCACCTATGGCTACACCTTC.

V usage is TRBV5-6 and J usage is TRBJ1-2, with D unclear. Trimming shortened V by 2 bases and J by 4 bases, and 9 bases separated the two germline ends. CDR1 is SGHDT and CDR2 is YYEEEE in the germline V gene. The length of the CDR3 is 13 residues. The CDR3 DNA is TGTGCCAGCAGCTTTAGACGGCCCTATGGCTACACCTTC. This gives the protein CASSFRRPYGYTF.

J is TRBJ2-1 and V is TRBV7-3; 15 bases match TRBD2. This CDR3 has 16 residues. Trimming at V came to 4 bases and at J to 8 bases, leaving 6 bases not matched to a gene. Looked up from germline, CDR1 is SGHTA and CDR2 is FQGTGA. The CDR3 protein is CASSSQGTSGRYEQFF. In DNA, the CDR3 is TGTGCCAGCAGCTCCCAAGGGACTAGCGGGAGGTATGAGCAGTTCTTC.

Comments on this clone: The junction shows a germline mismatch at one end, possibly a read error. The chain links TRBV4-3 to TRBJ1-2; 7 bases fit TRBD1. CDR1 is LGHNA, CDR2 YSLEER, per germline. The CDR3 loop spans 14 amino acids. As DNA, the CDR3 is TGCGCCAGCAGTCCCTACGGGACAGATCATGGCTGCACCTTC. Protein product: CASSPYGTDHGCTF.

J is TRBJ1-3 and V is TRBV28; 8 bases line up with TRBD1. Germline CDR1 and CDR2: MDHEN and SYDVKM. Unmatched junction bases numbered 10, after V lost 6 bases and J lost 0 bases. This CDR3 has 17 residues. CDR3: CASRRTGPVRSGNTIYF. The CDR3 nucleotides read TGTGCCAGCAGACGGACAGGGCCCGTTCGCTCTGGAAACACCATATATTTT.

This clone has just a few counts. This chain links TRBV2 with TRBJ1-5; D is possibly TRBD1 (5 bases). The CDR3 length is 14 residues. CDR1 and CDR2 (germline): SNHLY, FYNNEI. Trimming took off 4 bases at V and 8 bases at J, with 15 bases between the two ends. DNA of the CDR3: TGTGCCAGCAGTGTCTGGGACCCTAGGGAGCCCCAGCATTTT. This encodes CASSVWDPREPQHF.

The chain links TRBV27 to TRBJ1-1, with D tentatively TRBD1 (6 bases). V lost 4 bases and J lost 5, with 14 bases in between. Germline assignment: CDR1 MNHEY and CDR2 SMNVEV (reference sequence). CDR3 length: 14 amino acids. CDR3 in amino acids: CASSSHYRATEAFF. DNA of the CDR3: TGTGCCAGCAGTTCCCACTACAGGGCGACTGAAGCTTTCTTT.

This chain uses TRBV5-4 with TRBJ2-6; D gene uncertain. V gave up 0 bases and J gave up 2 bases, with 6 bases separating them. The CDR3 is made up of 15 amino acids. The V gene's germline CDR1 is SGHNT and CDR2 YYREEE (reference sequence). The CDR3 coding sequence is TGTGCCAGCAGCTTGGTGGGGACTGGGGCCAACGTCCTGACTTTC. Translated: CASSLVGTGANVLTF.

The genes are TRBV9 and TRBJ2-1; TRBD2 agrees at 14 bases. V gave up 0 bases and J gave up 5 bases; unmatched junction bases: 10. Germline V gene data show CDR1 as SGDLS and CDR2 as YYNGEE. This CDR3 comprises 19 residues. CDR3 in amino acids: CASSVESGTSGSINNEQFF. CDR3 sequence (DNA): TGTGCCAGCAGCGTAGAATCTGGGACTAGCGGGAGTATTAACAATGAGCAGTTCTTC.

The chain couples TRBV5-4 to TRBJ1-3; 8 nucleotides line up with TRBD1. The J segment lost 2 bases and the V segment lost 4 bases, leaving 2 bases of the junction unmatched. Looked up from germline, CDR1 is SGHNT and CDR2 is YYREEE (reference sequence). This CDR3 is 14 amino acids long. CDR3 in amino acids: CASSLGQAGNTIYF. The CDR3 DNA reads TGTGCCAGCAGCCTGGGACAGGCTGGAAACACCATATATTTT.

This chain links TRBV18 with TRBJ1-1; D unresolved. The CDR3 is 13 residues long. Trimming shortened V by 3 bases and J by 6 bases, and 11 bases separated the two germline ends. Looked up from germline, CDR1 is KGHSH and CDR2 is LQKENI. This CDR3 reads CASSPAGSPEAFF. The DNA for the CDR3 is TGTGCCAGCTCACCCGCGGGGAGCCCTGAAGCTTTCTTT. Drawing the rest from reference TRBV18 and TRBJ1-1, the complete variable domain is NAGVMQNPRHLVRRRGQEARLRCSPMKGHSHVYWYRQLPEEGLKFMVYLQKENIIDESGMPKERFSAEFPKEGPSILRIQQVVRGDSAAYFCASSPAGSPEAFFGQGTRLTVV.

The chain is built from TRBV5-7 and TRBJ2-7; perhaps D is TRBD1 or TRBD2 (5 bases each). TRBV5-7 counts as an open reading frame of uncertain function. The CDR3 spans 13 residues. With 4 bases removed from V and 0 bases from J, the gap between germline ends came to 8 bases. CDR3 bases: TGTGCCAGCAGCAGGGGACCCTCCTACGAGCAGTACTTC. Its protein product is CASSRGPSYEQYF.

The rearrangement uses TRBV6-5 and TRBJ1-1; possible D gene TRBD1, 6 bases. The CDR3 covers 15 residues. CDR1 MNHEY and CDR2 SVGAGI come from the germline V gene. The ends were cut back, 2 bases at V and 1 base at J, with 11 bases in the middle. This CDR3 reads CASSYRVGANTEAFF. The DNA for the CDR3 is TGTGCCAGCAGTTACAGGGTGGGGGCGAACACTGAAGCTTTCTTT.

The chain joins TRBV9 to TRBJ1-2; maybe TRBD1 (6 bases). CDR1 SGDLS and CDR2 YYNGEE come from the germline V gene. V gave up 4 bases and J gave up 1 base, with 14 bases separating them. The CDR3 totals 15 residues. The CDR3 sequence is CASSNTGTYNYGYTF. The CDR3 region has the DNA TGTGCCAGCAGCAACACCGGGACATATAACTATGGCTACACCTTC.